This TCR beta chain was captured in a study of cytomegalovirus exposure and HLA in healthy donors. In the case of this clone: Antigen unknown.

With 60 Vbeta and 13 Jbeta primers, the PCR was carried out. The table came from immunoSEQ multiplex PCR; TCRdb's copy has only in-frame clones and leaves some out. The sample yields 150,000 to 200,000 clones, around three quarters seen once. The study's findings and limits: Later work associated 16,951 TCR beta sequences with HLA alleles at 0.05 false discovery rate.

The sequencing sample was made of PBMCs. The receptor was derived from a boy under 18 in good health and CMV-seronegative.

The CDR3 DNA reads TGTGCCAGCAGCCGTAGCGGAGTCACCGGGGAGCTGTTTTTT. Residues: CASSRSGVTGELFF. J is TRBJ2-2 and V is TRBV6-5; weak D call: TRBD2 (6 bases). Germline V gene data show CDR1 as MNHEY and CDR2 as SVGAGI. Trimming removed 6 bases at V and 4 bases at J, with 12 bases between. The CDR3 length is 14 residues.